A selection of T cell receptor beta chains follows, all from one sample in a study of radiotherapy plus CTLA-4 blockade in lung cancer. The table came from immunoSEQ multiplex PCR; TCRdb's copy has only in-frame clones and leaves some out. The sample lists tens of thousands of clones; roughly 87% were seen once. The material sequenced was peripheral blood, taken from a patient treated with radiotherapy plus ipilimumab. All receptors come from a human donor with non-small cell lung cancer who had stable disease on radiotherapy plus ipilimumab. CDR3s include the opening cysteine and the closing phenylalanine or tryptophan.

TRBV5-1 | CASSTRPPGTSGINEQFF
TRBV25-1 | CASSEGFSGGKETQYF
TRBV5-1 | CASRLGNVGTGVVETQYF
TRBV2 | CASVLQSNYGYTF
TRBV6-5 | CASSYSRDRVYEQYF
TRBV11-3 | CASSHGGDNYGYTF
TRBV6-5 | CASSKDRGLNTEAFF
TRBV7-6 | CASSFAGGAGELFF
TRBV6-5 | CASSRPGGGMETQYF
TRBV18 | CASSPGQPNEKLFF
TRBV15 | CATSIASLAKNIQYF
TRBV7-9 | CASSFPTGADEQYF
TRBV19 | CASSTGTGGSGNYGYTF